This passage covers 30 T cell receptor beta chains from one sample sequenced in a study of tumor-infiltrating lymphocytes in primary liver carcinoma. The authors made TCR beta cDNA from 400 to 550 ng total RNA with a constant-region primer. Researchers made the TCR beta libraries by running three nested multiplex PCR rounds with slightly modified ARM-PCR. TRBV1-TRBV30 forward primers and a C-beta reverse primer were used in the first two PCR rounds, which each ran for about 10 cycles. MiXCR, run by TCRdb on the multiplex PCR reads, gives a single entry per CDR3 protein. The table records about 350,000 distinct CDR3 sequences, almost 65% of them present only once. Germline DNA was also extracted, and blood RNA was taken from unsorted whole blood. Material: peripheral blood. Receptors were obtained from a man between 40 and 49 years old with primary liver carcinoma and hepatitis B virus infection.

This chain joins TRBV20-1 and TRBJ2-5; TRBD2 matches at 9 bases. The CDR3 totals 15 residues. V was clipped by 5 bases and J by 4 bases; unmatched bases: 11. Looked up from germline, CDR1 is DFQATT and CDR2 is SNEGSKA (reference sequence). For the CDR3, the DNA is TGCAGTGCTGGGATAGCGGGAGTCGCGGGAGAGACCCAGTACTTC. It yields the protein CSAGIAGVAGETQYF.

Points on this clonotype: Just one base apart from a much larger clone, this may be a read error. The chain couples TRBV29-1 to TRBJ1-2; D gene uncertain. Germline CDR1 reads SQVTM; CDR2 reads ANQGSEA. The CDR3 is made up of 13 amino acids. The CDR3 loop reads CSVDDSSNYDYTF. The CDR3, as DNA: TGCAGCGTTGACGACTCTTCTAACTATGACTACACCTTC.

Regarding this clonotype: A much larger clone is a single base away; this may be a read error. This rearrangement joins TRBV12-3 or TRBV12-4 to TRBJ2-7, with 9 positions matching TRBD2. The CDR3 consists of 14 residues. CDR3 amino acids: CVSSPPGLAHEQYF. The CDR3 DNA reads as TGTGTCAGCAGTCCCCCGGGACTAGCTCACGAGCAGTACTTC.

CDR3 DNA: TGCGCCAGCAGCCAAGCGGGGGGTCGCAACGAGCAGTACTTC. It translates to CASSQAGGRNEQYF. The rearrangement joins TRBV4-1 to TRBJ2-7; TRBD2 matches at 7 bases. Germline CDR1 reads MGHRA; CDR2 reads YSYEKL. The CDR3 spans 14 residues. Trimming took 1 base from V and 5 from J; bases not matched to a gene: 5.

Points on this clonotype: One junction end disagrees with the germline gene, perhaps due to a read error. The rearrangement uses TRBV4-1 and TRBJ2-7; D is ambiguous. Germline V gene sequence: CDR1 MGHRA, CDR2 YSYEKL. The CDR3 extends over 16 amino acids. The CDR3 region has the DNA TGCGCCGGCAGCCAAGTAGGAACTCGTCGACTCTACGAGCAGTACTTC. Translation gives CAGSQVGTRRLYEQYF.

On this clonotype itself: One end of the junction varies from germline; a read error may be responsible. V gene TRBV7-9 combines with J gene TRBJ1-2; D not resolved. CDR3 size: 15 residues. Germline V gene data show CDR1 as SEHNR and CDR2 as FQNEAQ (reference sequence). The CDR3 loop reads CASSLDTTPNYSYTF. The CDR3 nucleotides are TGTGCCAGCAGCTTAGACACGACCCCCAACTATAGCTACACCTTC. Full variable domain (missing parts from reference TRBV7-9 and TRBJ1-2): DTGVSQNPRHKITKRGQNVTFRCDPISEHNRLYWYRQTLGQGPEFLTYFQNEAQLEKSRLLSDRFSAERPKGSFSTLEIQRTEQGDSAMYLCASSLDTTPNYSYTFGSGTRLTVV.

Comment on this clonotype: The conserved phenylalanine or tryptophan normally closing the CDR3 is absent here, so this likely arose from a read error. The chain joins TRBV30 to TRBJ2-5; TRBD2 matches 14 bases. CDR1 and CDR2 from the germline V gene are GTSNPN and SVGIG (reference sequence). The CDR3 has 12 amino acids. V was pared by 8 bases and J by 4 bases, with 0 bases of the junction left unmatched. The CDR3 here is CAGTSGGETQYL. The DNA of the CDR3 is TGTGCCGGGACTAGCGGGGGAGAGACCCAGTACTTG.

This clonotype was counted only a few times. The junction does not match germline at one end; this may be a read error. The chain joins TRBV11-2 to TRBJ2-2; a possible D gene is TRBD2 (6 bases). The CDR3 is 13 amino acids. CDR1 is SGHAT and CDR2 is FQNNGV in the germline V gene. CDR3 protein: CAGRETNTGGLFF. Written as DNA, the CDR3 is TGTGCCGGCCGGGAGACTAACACCGGGGGGCTGTTTTTT.

The rearrangement links TRBV4-1 to TRBJ1-1; D gene ambiguous. V was cut by 5 bases and J by 0 bases, with 10 bases left in between. CDR3 length: 14 residues. Germline V gene lookup returns CDR1 MGHRA and CDR2 YSYEKL. CDR3 residues: CASSSRTLNTEAFF. In DNA form, the CDR3 reads TGCGCCAGCAGCTCCCGGACTCTGAACACTGAAGCTTTCTTT.

This clonotype was seen at least ten times. A much bigger clone sits one base away, suggesting this may be a read error. This chain uses TRBV5-1 with TRBJ2-5; D is undetermined. Per the germline V gene, CDR1 is SGHRS and CDR2 is YFSETQ. This CDR3 region has 11 residues. The CDR3: CASSLEETQYF. The DNA for the CDR3 is TGTGCCAGCAGCTTAGAAGAGACCCAGTACTTC. Together with reference TRBV5-1 and TRBJ2-5, the CDR3 gives the full variable domain: KAGVTQTPRYLIKTRGQQVTLSCSPISGHRSVSWYQQTPGQGLQFLFEYFSETQRNKGNFPGRFSGRQFSNSRSEMNVSTLELGDSALYLCASSLEETQYFGPGTRLLVL.

About this clonotype itself: This may come from a read error, since a much larger clone is one base off. The chain uses TRBV13 and TRBJ2-5; 10 nucleotides match TRBD1. Germline V gene data show CDR1 as PRHDT and CDR2 as FYEKMQ (reference sequence). CDR3 size: 16 residues. CDR3 sequence: CSSSSSTGGAWETQYF. CDR3 nucleotides: TGTTCCAGCAGCTCATCGACAGGGGGCGCGTGGGAGACCCAGTACTTC. The full variable domain, completed using reference TRBV13 and TRBJ2-5, is AAGVIQSPRHLIKEKRETATLKCYPIPRHDTVYWYQQGPGQDPQFLISFYEKMQSDKGSIPDRFSAQQFSDYHSELNMSSLELGDSALYFCSSSSSTGGAWETQYFGPGTRLLVL.

Turning to this clonotype: A single base separates this from a much larger clone, so it may be a read error. This chain joins TRBV5-1 and TRBJ2-5; D gene ambiguous. V shed 6 bases and J shed 3 bases, with 9 bases lying between them. The germline gives CDR1 SGHRS, CDR2 YFSETQ. There are 12 residues in the CDR3. The CDR3 DNA is TGCGCCAGCACGAGGAATAAAGAGACCCAGTACTTC. This codes for CASTRNKETQYF.

This clonotype was counted ten times or more. This chain uses TRBV6-2 or TRBV6-3 with TRBJ2-7; D call uncertain. This CDR3 spans 18 amino acids. Germline loops: CDR1 MNHEY, CDR2 SVGEGT. V gave up 0 bases and J gave up 2 bases, with 20 bases separating them. The CDR3 region is CASSYSLYPGGNTYEQYF. DNA of the CDR3: TGTGCCAGCAGTTACTCGTTATATCCGGGCGGAAATACCTACGAGCAGTACTTC.

The J gene is TRBJ2-7, the V gene TRBV6-2 or TRBV6-3, with a weak D call TRBD2 (5 bases). Per germline, CDR1 MNHEY and CDR2 SVGEGT. V was trimmed by 5 bases and J by 5 bases, leaving 10 bases between them. This CDR3 spans 12 amino acids. The CDR3 coding sequence is TGTGCCAGCAGTATGACTATGCACGAGCAGTACTTC. It encodes CASSMTMHEQYF.

Points on this clonotype: As the CDR3 is not closed by the conserved phenylalanine or tryptophan, this likely results from a read error. The chain joins TRBV29-1 to TRBJ2-3; D gene uncertain. Trimming took off 2 bases at V and 7 bases at J, with 4 bases between the two ends. The V gene's germline CDR1 is SQVTM and CDR2 ANQGSEA. This CDR3 has 10 amino acids. This CDR3 is CSVETYTQYV. Here the CDR3 DNA reads TGCAGCGTTGAAACATATACGCAGTATGTT.

This clonotype has a single count. A much bigger clone sits one base away, suggesting this may be a read error. The chain combines TRBV4-2 with TRBJ2-3; D call uncertain. The germline CDR1 and CDR2 sequences are LGHNA and YNFKEQ. CDR3 length equals 15 residues. The chain's CDR3 is CARSQDHTVSDTQYF. The CDR3 DNA sequence: TGTGCCAGGAGCCAAGATCACACAGTGTCAGATACGCAGTATTTT.

Concerning this clonotype itself: Germline and junction disagree at one end, which may indicate a read error. This rearrangement joins TRBV20-1 to TRBJ2-2, with D possibly being TRBD2 (6 bases). From germline, CDR1 is DFQATT and CDR2 SNEGSKA (reference sequence). The CDR3 contains 14 residues. The CDR3 protein is CTARATRGTGELFF. CDR3 nucleotide sequence: TGCACTGCTAGAGCGACTAGGGGAACCGGTGAGCTGTTTTTT.

This clonotype has only a few counts. The rearrangement links TRBV6-1 to TRBJ2-3; 7 bases are a match to TRBD1. Trimming removed 3 bases from V and 3 bases from J; junction bases left unmatched: 6. This CDR3 spans 15 amino acids. CDR1 MNHNS and CDR2 SASEGT come from the germline V gene. CDR3 coding DNA: TGTGCCAGCAGTGAGTATGGGACAGAAACAGATACGCAGTATTTT. It yields the protein CASSEYGTETDTQYF.

The chain recombines TRBV11-2 with TRBJ2-2, with unresolved D. V shed 7 bases and J shed 6 bases, with 15 bases lying between them. Germline V CDR1 and CDR2: SGHAT, FQNNGV. CDR3 length: 14 residues. CDR3 loop: CASNARPPPGELFF. In DNA form, the CDR3 reads TGTGCCAGCAACGCTCGTCCCCCCCCCGGGGAGCTGTTTTTT.

In regard to this clonotype: Without the conserved terminal phenylalanine or tryptophan, this CDR3 likely stems from a read error. The gene calls are TRBV11-2 and TRBJ2-7; 9 bases line up with TRBD1. Germline V gene sequence: CDR1 SGHAT, CDR2 FQNNGV. This CDR3 comprises 12 residues. The V segment lost 11 bases and the J segment 6 bases; nucleotides outside the gene matches: 8. The CDR3 region has the DNA TGTGCCTCACAGGGGGCTGGTAGCGAGCAGTACTTA. The encoded protein is CASQGAGSEQYL.

The chain links TRBV2 to TRBJ2-5; D is possibly TRBD1 (6 bases). V was clipped by 11 bases and J by 5 bases, with 18 bases between them. Germline V lookup: CDR1 SNHLY, CDR2 FYNNEI. The CDR3 extends over 13 amino acids. CDR3 DNA sequence: TGTGCCTCTCCCCCGGAGCAGGGGGAGACCCAGTACTTC. Protein product: CASPPEQGETQYF.

The chain links TRBV29-1 to TRBJ2-1; D is ambiguous. The germline V gene encodes CDR1 SQVTM and CDR2 ANQGSEA. Trimming removed 8 bases at V and 12 bases at J, with 23 bases between. This CDR3 has 13 amino acids. The DNA for the CDR3 is TGCAGCTCGGTTGGTTCCAACGATGGCGGGCAGTTCTTC. Amino acid sequence: CSSVGSNDGGQFF.

To note about this clonotype: The CDR3 end shows no conserved phenylalanine or tryptophan, and so a read error is likely. This chain joins TRBV5-1 and TRBJ2-1; 7 bases align to TRBD1. The germline CDR1 and CDR2 sequences are SGHRS and YFSETQ. V shed 0 bases and J 7 bases; nucleotides not matched to a gene: 10. CDR3 length: 16 amino acids. The DNA of the CDR3 is TGCGCCAGCAGCTTGGCCGGCGACACCAGGGGGAATGAGCAGTTCCTC. Translating gives CASSLAGDTRGNEQFL.

As concerns this clonotype: This may be a read error, as it is one base from a much larger clone. The chain links TRBV5-1 to TRBJ1-2; no clear D gene. With 5 bases removed from V and 8 bases from J, the gap between germline ends came to 16 bases. CDR3 length equals 13 residues. The germline V gene has CDR1 SGHRS and CDR2 YFSETQ. This CDR3 reads CASSSTNVIGYTF. CDR3 nucleotides: TGCGCCAGCAGTTCGACCAACGTTATCGGCTACACCTTC.

Remarks on this clonotype: Just one base apart from a much larger clone, this may be a read error. The chain employs TRBV6-6 and TRBJ2-7, with 9 bases matching TRBD1. The CDR3 consists of 14 residues. Germline V gene data show CDR1 as MNHNY and CDR2 as SVGAGI (reference sequence). The CDR3 region has the DNA TGTGCCAGCAGTACCCGGGACAGGGCCTACGAGGAGTACTTC. Amino acid sequence: CASSTRDRAYEEYF.

The chain recombines TRBV14 with TRBJ2-7; 12 positions agree with TRBD1. With V trimmed by 4 bases and J by 5 bases, 6 bases remained unmatched. Germline V gives CDR1 SGHDN, CDR2 FVKESK. The CDR3 contains 15 residues. The CDR3 loop is CASSPGTGGPHEQYF. The CDR3 DNA follows: TGTGCCAGCAGCCCGGGGACAGGGGGCCCTCACGAGCAGTACTTC.

With regard to this clonotype: This may arise from a read error, as a much more abundant clone is one base away. The chain links TRBV6-2 or TRBV6-3 to TRBJ2-1; a weak D match, TRBD2 (6 bases). CDR3 length: 14 amino acids. V gave up 6 bases and J gave up 11 bases, with 20 bases separating them. Germline loops: CDR1 MNHEY, CDR2 SVGEGT. This chain's CDR3 is CASRETRAVRQQFF. The CDR3 nucleotides are TGTGCCAGCAGGGAGACTAGGGCCGTTCGGCAGCAGTTCTTC.

This clonotype was counted at least ten times. This chain joins TRBV5-1 and TRBJ2-3; D is uncertain. V was shortened by 4 bases and J by 10 bases, with 16 bases between the two germline ends. The CDR3 length is 13 residues. Germline CDR1 and CDR2: SGHRS and YFSETQ. The CDR3 spells CASSVNAEQAQYF. As DNA, the CDR3 is TGCGCCAGCAGCGTAAATGCCGAACAAGCGCAGTATTTT.

Worth noting for this clonotype: This may come from a read error, since a much larger clone is one base off. This likely comes from a read error, as the CDR3 has no conserved phenylalanine or tryptophan at its end. The CDR3 nucleotides are TGTGCCATCAGTAACAGGGTCGAGAATTCACCCCTCCACATT. Translation: CAISNRVENSPLHI. The chain combines TRBV10-3 with TRBJ1-6; a weak D match, TRBD1 (6 bases). Trimming shortened V by 5 bases and J by 7 bases, and 12 bases separated the two germline ends. This CDR3 comprises 14 residues. The germline V gene has CDR1 ENHRY and CDR2 SYGVKD.

As for this clonotype: This sequence may be a read error, since a much larger clone differs from it by one base. The CDR3 DNA sequence: TGCGGCGTCGCTGGGACGGAGGAGGATTCACCCCTCCACTTT. Its protein is CGVAGTEEDSPLHF. This rearrangement joins TRBV29-1 to TRBJ1-6; perhaps TRBD1 as D (5 bases). This CDR3 is 14 amino acids long. CDR1 SQVTM and CDR2 ANQGSEA come from the germline V gene.